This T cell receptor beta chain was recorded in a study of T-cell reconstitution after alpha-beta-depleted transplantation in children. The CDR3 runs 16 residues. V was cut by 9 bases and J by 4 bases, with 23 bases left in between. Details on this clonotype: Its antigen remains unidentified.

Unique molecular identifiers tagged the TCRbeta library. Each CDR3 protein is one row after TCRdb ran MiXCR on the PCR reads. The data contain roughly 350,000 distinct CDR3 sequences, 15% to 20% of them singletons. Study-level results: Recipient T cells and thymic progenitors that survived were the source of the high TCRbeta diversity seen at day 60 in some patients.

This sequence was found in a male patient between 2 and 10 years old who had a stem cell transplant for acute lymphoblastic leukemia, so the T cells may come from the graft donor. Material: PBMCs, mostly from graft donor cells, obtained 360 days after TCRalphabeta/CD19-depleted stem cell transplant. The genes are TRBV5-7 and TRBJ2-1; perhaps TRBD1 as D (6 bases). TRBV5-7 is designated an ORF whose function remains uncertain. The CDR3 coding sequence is TGTGCCATGGGCCATGAGACAGGCTCCCTATACAATGAGCAGTTCTTC. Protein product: CAMGHETGSLYNEQFF.